The 11 T cell receptor beta chains below come from one sample, sequenced in a study of blood T cells in healthy people across ages. A sample-barcoded 5' primer and a J-beta primer mix were used in a second PCR of roughly 6 to 11 cycles. One entry per CDR3 protein results from TCRdb running MiXCR on the 5' RACE reads. Here the sample spans around 620,000 distinct CDR3 sequences, 27% being singletons. What was sequenced was blood. These receptors all stem from an older woman in good health.

This clonotype showed up many times. This chain uses TRBV7-9 with TRBJ1-5, with D unclear. Trimming left V 9 bases short and J 7 bases short, with 13 bases between. The CDR3 is 12 amino acids. Germline loops: CDR1 SEHNR, CDR2 FQNEAQ (reference sequence). CDR3 sequence: CASAGYGQPQHF. The CDR3 DNA reads TGTGCCAGTGCCGGCTACGGCCAGCCCCAGCATTTT.

This rearrangement joins TRBV25-1 to TRBJ1-4; D uncertain. V shed 6 bases and J shed 3 bases, with 14 bases lying between them. The CDR3 runs to 15 residues. Germline V gives CDR1 MGHDK, CDR2 SYGVNS. The CDR3 DNA sequence: TGTGCCAGCAGCTCCCCGGGCGCAGCTAATGAAAAACTGTTTTTT. Translating it yields CASSSPGAANEKLFF.

Only a few counts were recorded for this clonotype. The V gene is TRBV7-2, the J gene TRBJ2-5, with 9 bases fitting TRBD2. CDR3 length equals 16 residues. J gave up 5 bases and V 4 bases, and 11 bases lay outside the gene matches. Per germline, CDR1 SGHTA and CDR2 FQGNSA. CDR3 coding DNA: TGTGCCAGCAGCTCATTAGCGGGGGACCTCAGGGAGACCCAGTACTTC. Translated, it gives CASSSLAGDLRETQYF.

The V and J genes are TRBV7-2 and TRBJ1-2, with D perhaps TRBD1 (5 bases). CDR1 and CDR2 from the germline V gene are SGHTA and FQGNSA. V lost 0 bases and J 4 bases, leaving 15 bases between the germline ends. This CDR3 region has 16 residues. CDR3 sequence reads: CASSLAPGGSGYGYTF. The CDR3 region has the DNA TGTGCCAGCAGCTTAGCCCCTGGGGGGTCGGGCTATGGCTACACCTTC.

The chain combines TRBV5-1 with TRBJ2-5; D gene unclear. V gave up 3 bases and J gave up 9 bases, with 12 bases separating them. Looked up from germline, CDR1 is SGHRS and CDR2 is YFSETQ. This CDR3 has 12 amino acids. As DNA, the CDR3 is TGCGCCAGCAGCTCCAATTCCGGTCCCCAGTACTTC. This gives the protein CASSSNSGPQYF. Looking up the rest from reference TRBV5-1 and TRBJ2-5 gives the full variable domain: KAGVTQTPRYLIKTRGQQVTLSCSPISGHRSVSWYQQTPGQGLQFLFEYFSETQRNKGNFPGRFSGRQFSNSRSEMNVSTLELGDSALYLCASSSNSGPQYFGPGTRLLVL.

This clonotype was found once. J is TRBJ2-5 and V is TRBV5-1, with D unclear. Trimming removed 0 bases at V and 1 base at J, with 7 bases between. CDR3 length equals 14 residues. From germline, CDR1 is SGHRS and CDR2 YFSETQ. The CDR3 DNA reads as TGCGCCAGCAGCTTGGCGTCATCCCAAGAGACCCAGTACTTC. Its protein is CASSLASSQETQYF.

The chain employs TRBV18 and TRBJ1-4, with D possibly TRBD1 on 6 matching bases. The CDR3 consists of 17 residues. Germline CDR1 KGHSH, CDR2 LQKENI. V was trimmed by 3 bases and J by 1 base, leaving 15 bases between them. This CDR3 reads CASSPRSGAGTNEKLFF. CDR3 sequence (DNA): TGTGCCAGCTCACCGAGATCAGGGGCGGGAACTAATGAAAAACTGTTTTTT.

In its sample, this clonotype was seen many times. At one end, the junction sequence differs from germline, possibly due to a read error. The chain carries TRBV5-1 and TRBJ2-5; D is unresolved. CDR3 length: 12 amino acids. The germline CDR1 and CDR2 sequences are SGHRS and YFSETQ. CDR3 bases: TGTGCCAGCAGCTTAGTTAAAGAGACCCAGTACTTC. Translated, it gives CASSLVKETQYF.

The chain joins TRBV5-1 to TRBJ2-5; 12 bases map to TRBD2. Germline values: CDR1 SGHRS, CDR2 YFSETQ. The CDR3 consists of 16 residues. Trimming at V came to 4 bases and at J to 2 bases, leaving 6 bases not matched to a gene. CDR3 in DNA: TGCGCCAGCAGCACGGGACTAGCGGGTCGACAAGAGACCCAGTACTTC. As protein: CASSTGLAGRQETQYF. Complete variable domain (other parts from reference TRBV5-1 and TRBJ2-5): KAGVTQTPRYLIKTRGQQVTLSCSPISGHRSVSWYQQTPGQGLQFLFEYFSETQRNKGNFPGRFSGRQFSNSRSEMNVSTLELGDSALYLCASSTGLAGRQETQYFGPGTRLLVL.

This clonotype was picked up a small number of times. The chain employs TRBV20-1 and TRBJ1-2; no clear D. Germline V CDR1 and CDR2: DFQATT, SNEGSKA (reference sequence). There are 14 residues in the CDR3. V was pared by 0 bases and J by 6 bases, with 14 bases between. CDR3 in amino acids: CSARDSGRRNGYTF. In nucleotides, the CDR3 is TGCAGTGCTAGAGATTCCGGACGGAGAAATGGCTACACCTTC.

The chain combines TRBV4-2 with TRBJ2-1, with TRBD2 as a possible D gene (5 bases). The germline V gene has CDR1 LGHNA and CDR2 YNFKEQ. V was cut by 5 bases and J by 7 bases, with 21 bases left in between. The CDR3 has 16 amino acids. CDR3 sequence (DNA): TGTGCCAGCAGCACGCGCCTGAGGAGGCAGGATAATGAGCAGTTCTTC. Its translation is CASSTRLRRQDNEQFF.